This TCR beta chain was identified in a study of blood T cell repertoires in COVID-19. The data were produced by immunoSEQ multiplex PCR, yet TCRdb's version contains in-frame clones alone and is incomplete. The table includes around 250,000 clones, nearly 90% detected once. Deletions cut 0 bases from V and 7 bases from J, with 10 bases between. CDR3 length: 14 residues. CDR1 and CDR2 (germline): LNHNV, YYDKDF (reference sequence). The specimen sequenced was peripheral blood. The chain carries TRBV15 and TRBJ1-5; possible D gene TRBD1, 5 bases. The sequence derives from a woman in her forties who had recovered from COVID-19. In nucleotides, the CDR3 is TGTGCCACCAGCAGAGACAGGGTAGAACAGCCCCAGCATTTT. Encoded protein: CATSRDRVEQPQHF. The variable domain in full, completed from reference TRBV15 and TRBJ1-5, reads DAMVIQNPRYQVTQFGKPVTLSCSQTLNHNVMYWYQQKSSQAPKLLFHYYDKDFNNEADTPDNFQSRRPNTSFCFLDIRSPGLGDTAMYLCATSRDRVEQPQHFGDGTRLSIL.